These 27 T cell receptor beta chains were sequenced from one sample in a study of technical replicates of blood from four donors. Profiled with immunoSEQ multiplex PCR; TCRdb holds only in-frame clones, not every one. The sample carries about 82,000 clones, more than 85% recorded once. Sequenced input: T cells isolated from PBMCs. Receptor source: a human donor in good health.

This chain joins TRBV5-8 and TRBJ1-2, with 7 bases lining up with TRBD1. The V and J ends lost 3 bases and 1 base, in that order; junction bases with no gene match: 6. CDR1 is SGHTS, CDR2 YDEGEE, per germline. This CDR3 is 15 amino acids long. CDR3 in DNA: TGTGCCAGCAGCTACGGGACAGCCAATAACTATGGCTACACCTTC. Its translation is CASSYGTANNYGYTF.

This rearrangement joins TRBV27 to TRBJ1-5; D is undetermined. Germline V gives CDR1 MNHEY, CDR2 SMNVEV (reference sequence). The V end lost 5 bases, the J end lost 0 bases, and 8 bases lay between the germline ends. CDR3 length: 14 residues. The CDR3 DNA reads as TGTGCCAGCAGTAGCGGATATAGCAATCAGCCCCAGCATTTT. Translating it yields CASSSGYSNQPQHF.

The V gene is TRBV11-2, the J gene TRBJ2-3; 8 bases line up with TRBD1. Germline CDR1 SGHAT, CDR2 FQNNGV. This CDR3 region has 14 residues. V gave up 7 bases and J gave up 4 bases; unmatched junction bases: 7. The CDR3 bases are TGTGCCAGCACCATTACAGGGGGAGCAGATACGCAGTATTTT. Translation: CASTITGGADTQYF.

The chain uses TRBV20-1 and TRBJ2-7, with D possibly matching TRBD2 (6 bases). V gave up 6 bases and J gave up 1 base, with 7 bases separating them. Germline V CDR1 and CDR2: DFQATT, SNEGSKA (reference sequence). This CDR3 region has 11 residues. CDR3 protein: CSAGTSYEQYF. The CDR3 nucleotides are TGCAGTGCCGGGACTTCCTACGAGCAGTACTTC.

The rearrangement links TRBV9 to TRBJ2-5, with TRBD1 identical over 8 bases. Trimming took 4 bases from V and 5 from J; bases not matched to a gene: 13. This CDR3 has 16 residues. CDR1 is SGDLS and CDR2 is YYNGEE in the germline V gene. The CDR3: CASSSRQGNMGETQYF. The CDR3 nucleotides read TGTGCCAGCAGCTCCCGACAGGGGAATATGGGGGAGACCCAGTACTTC.

V usage is TRBV9 and J usage is TRBJ1-4, with D hard to call. Trimming stripped 3 bases from V and 7 bases from J, with 16 bases between. The CDR3 extends over 15 amino acids. CDR1 is SGDLS and CDR2 is YYNGEE in the germline V gene. CDR3 sequence: CASSAGTNPTEKLFF. The CDR3 DNA follows: TGTGCCAGCAGCGCCGGAACTAACCCTACTGAAAAACTGTTTTTT.

The rearrangement links TRBV27 to TRBJ1-1, with TRBD1 matching 7 bases. Per the germline V gene, CDR1 is MNHEY and CDR2 is SMNVEV (reference sequence). The CDR3 covers 14 residues. V lost 4 bases, J lost 6 bases, and 8 bases stayed unmatched. Here the CDR3 reads CASSSGGIRAEAFF. CDR3 coding DNA: TGTGCCAGCAGTTCAGGGGGAATAAGGGCTGAAGCTTTCTTT.

V is TRBV4-3 and J is TRBJ1-5; D not certain. Germline CDR1 reads LGHNA; CDR2 reads YSLEER. V shed 0 bases and J shed 7 bases, with 7 bases lying between them. The CDR3 runs to 13 residues. CDR3 loop: CASSQDHGQPQHF. The CDR3 nucleotides are TGCGCCAGCAGCCAAGATCACGGGCAGCCCCAGCATTTT.

The chain recombines TRBV18 with TRBJ1-1, with D unclear. CDR3 size: 14 residues. CDR1 is KGHSH, CDR2 LQKENI, per germline. The ends were cut back, 4 bases at V and 4 bases at J, with 13 bases in the middle. This CDR3 reads CASSLPPGSTEAFF. CDR3 nucleotide sequence: TGTGCCAGCTCACTACCCCCGGGATCCACTGAAGCTTTCTTT.

V gene TRBV6-5 combines with J gene TRBJ2-7, with 7 bases identical to TRBD2. After removal of 5 bases from V and 4 bases from J, the junction contained 11 bases not matched to a gene. This CDR3 spans 15 amino acids. Germline V CDR1 and CDR2: MNHEY, SVGAGI. The CDR3 coding sequence is TGTGCCAGCAGTCGACTAGCTTCGGTGACTTACGAGCAGTACTTC. This gives the protein CASSRLASVTYEQYF.

The genes are TRBV7-9 and TRBJ2-1; a weak D match, TRBD2 (6 bases). The V and J ends lost 3 bases and 4 bases respectively, with 19 bases between them. This CDR3 contains 17 residues. The germline CDR1 and CDR2 sequences are SEHNR and FQNEAQ (reference sequence). CDR3 residues: CASSFRVGEGLYNEQFF. In DNA form, the CDR3 reads TGTGCCAGCAGCTTTCGGGTCGGCGAGGGACTTTACAATGAGCAGTTCTTC.

The chain has TRBV5-4 and TRBJ1-2, with 8 positions matching TRBD1. The CDR3 consists of 16 residues. Per the germline V gene, CDR1 is SGHNT and CDR2 is YYREEE (reference sequence). Germline trimming cut 4 bases from V and 4 bases from J; bases unmatched to any gene: 12. CDR3 sequence: CASSLIYTDRGYGYTF. The CDR3 DNA is TGTGCCAGCAGCCTAATTTACACCGACAGGGGCTATGGCTACACCTTC.

In this sample, this clone turned up once. The chain is built from TRBV2 and TRBJ1-4; a weak D match, TRBD1 (5 bases). Germline V gene lookup returns CDR1 SNHLY and CDR2 FYNNEI. V lost 6 bases and J lost 2, with 13 bases in between. The CDR3 extends over 15 amino acids. Here the CDR3 reads CASSGNGHTNEKLFF. In nucleotides, the CDR3 is TGTGCCAGCAGCGGAAACGGACATACTAATGAAAAACTGTTTTTT.

This chain connects TRBV15 to TRBJ2-3; TRBD2 is a possible D gene (7 bases). Per germline, CDR1 LNHNV and CDR2 YYDKDF (reference sequence). This CDR3 contains 17 residues. The V end was cut by 1 base, the J end by 3 bases, with 17 bases between. The CDR3 DNA is TGTGCCACCAGCAGAGGCCGACAGGCCGGGGGGACAGATACGCAGTATTTT. This translates into CATSRGRQAGGTDTQYF.

The chain links TRBV5-4 to TRBJ2-5, with TRBD2 matching 8 bases. CDR3 length equals 14 residues. V gave up 9 bases and J gave up 2 bases; unmatched junction bases: 9. Germline CDR1 is SGHNT and CDR2 is YYREEE (reference sequence). CDR3 in DNA: TGTGCCACTGCGGGGGGAGGTCGTCAAGAGACCCAGTACTTC. Its protein is CATAGGGRQETQYF.

With respect to this clone: Other DNA sequences in the same sample also yield this CDR3. This chain joins TRBV5-1 and TRBJ1-1, with 10 bases lining up with TRBD1. The CDR3 length is 15 residues. Germline V gene sequence: CDR1 SGHRS, CDR2 YFSETQ. V was clipped by 4 bases and J by 5 bases; unmatched bases: 8. The CDR3 coding sequence is TGCGCCAGCAGCGCAACCGGGACAGGGGATACTGAAGCTTTCTTT. Translated: CASSATGTGDTEAFF.

This chain uses TRBV18 with TRBJ2-1; 10 bases match TRBD2. CDR1 and CDR2 (germline): KGHSH, LQKENI. The ends lost 3 bases at V and 0 bases at J; junction bases unmatched: 2. The CDR3 has 16 amino acids. CDR3 DNA sequence: TGTGCCAGCTCACCGGGACTAGCGATCTCCTACAATGAGCAGTTCTTC. Translating gives CASSPGLAISYNEQFF.

The J gene is TRBJ2-5, the V gene TRBV4-3, with D possibly TRBD2 on 6 matching bases. This CDR3 region has 16 residues. Looked up from germline, CDR1 is LGHNA and CDR2 is YSLEER. V lost 4 bases and J lost 1, with 16 bases in between. The chain's CDR3 is CASSLSHLSGQETQYF. The CDR3 DNA reads TGCGCCAGCAGCCTCAGCCACCTTAGCGGCCAAGAGACCCAGTACTTC.

This clone came up once. J is TRBJ2-7 and V is TRBV19, with TRBD1 matching over 7 bases. Germline V lookup: CDR1 LNHDA, CDR2 SQIVND (reference sequence). There are 14 residues in the CDR3. With V trimmed by 6 bases and J by 3 bases, 8 bases remained unmatched. As DNA, the CDR3 is TGTGCCAGTAGCCTGACAGGGTCGGGCTACGAGCAGTACTTC. This codes for CASSLTGSGYEQYF.

The J gene is TRBJ2-1, the V gene TRBV11-3, with D unresolved. Trimming took 5 bases from V and 0 from J, leaving 14 bases between them. Germline CDR1 and CDR2: SGHNT and YENEEA. The CDR3 is 16 amino acids. The CDR3 nucleotides read TGTGCCAGCAGCCCTTGGGTGTGGAGCTCCTACAATGAGCAGTTCTTC. This codes for CASSPWVWSSYNEQFF.

The J gene is TRBJ2-6, the V gene TRBV27; D not certain. CDR1 and CDR2 from the germline V gene are MNHEY and SMNVEV (reference sequence). V lost 5 bases, J lost 2 bases, and 4 bases lay in between. The CDR3 is made up of 13 amino acids. CDR3 DNA: TGTGCCAGCAGTCCGGCTGGGGCCAACGTCCTGACTTTC. Translation: CASSPAGANVLTF. Variable domain in full (rest from reference TRBV27 and TRBJ2-6): EAQVTQNPRYLITVTGKKLTVTCSQNMNHEYMSWYRQDPGLGLRQIYYSMNVEVTDKGDVPEGYKVSRKEKRNFPLILESPSPNQTSLYFCASSPAGANVLTFGAGSRLTVL.

This chain joins TRBV27 and TRBJ2-7; D might be TRBD2 (6 bases). The CDR3 has 14 amino acids. V was cut by 6 bases and J by 3 bases, with 15 bases left in between. Germline assignment: CDR1 MNHEY and CDR2 SMNVEV (reference sequence). The CDR3 bases are TGTGCCAGCAGGGAGAACGGGAGAATCTACGAGCAGTACTTC. It specifies CASRENGRIYEQYF.

The chain recombines TRBV5-1 with TRBJ1-5; 8 bases are shared with TRBD1. V gave up 4 bases and J gave up 7 bases; unmatched junction bases: 7. Per germline, CDR1 SGHRS and CDR2 YFSETQ. The CDR3 sequence is 14 residues long. In nucleotides, the CDR3 is TGCGCCAGCAGCCCCGGACAGGGAGGACAGCCCCAGCATTTT. Amino acids: CASSPGQGGQPQHF.

The rearrangement links TRBV4-1 to TRBJ2-7; 7 bases map to TRBD1. CDR3 length: 16 residues. Germline V CDR1 and CDR2: MGHRA, YSYEKL. Trimming at V came to 0 bases and at J to 0 bases, leaving 5 bases not matched to a gene. In nucleotides, the CDR3 is TGCGCCAGCAGCCAAGACCGGGACAGAGGCTCCTACGAGCAGTACTTC. Its translation: CASSQDRDRGSYEQYF.

The chain carries TRBV9 and TRBJ2-7; TRBD2 agrees at 11 bases. The CDR3 has 15 residues. The germline gives CDR1 SGDLS, CDR2 YYNGEE. Trimming took 4 bases from V and 3 from J; bases not matched to a gene: 6. The CDR3 loop is CASSPLAGGVYEQYF. The DNA of the CDR3 is TGTGCCAGCAGCCCTTTAGCGGGAGGGGTCTACGAGCAGTACTTC.

The gene calls are TRBV5-1 and TRBJ2-1, with TRBD2 matching 8 bases. The CDR3 is 13 amino acids. In germline, CDR1 is SGHRS, CDR2 YFSETQ. Trimming cost V 6 bases and J 5 bases; bases outside gene matches: 4. CDR3: CASTIAGNNEQFF. DNA for the CDR3: TGCGCCAGCACAATAGCGGGAAACAATGAGCAGTTCTTC.

The rearrangement links TRBV5-1 to TRBJ1-4, with D possibly being TRBD1 (6 bases). The CDR3 has 12 amino acids. Germline V gene data show CDR1 as SGHRS and CDR2 as YFSETQ. The V gene lost 8 bases and the J gene lost 8 bases, with 13 bases spanning the gap. The CDR3 spells CASSGGEEKLFF. In DNA form, the CDR3 reads TGCGCCAGTTCGGGGGGCGAGGAAAAACTGTTTTTT.